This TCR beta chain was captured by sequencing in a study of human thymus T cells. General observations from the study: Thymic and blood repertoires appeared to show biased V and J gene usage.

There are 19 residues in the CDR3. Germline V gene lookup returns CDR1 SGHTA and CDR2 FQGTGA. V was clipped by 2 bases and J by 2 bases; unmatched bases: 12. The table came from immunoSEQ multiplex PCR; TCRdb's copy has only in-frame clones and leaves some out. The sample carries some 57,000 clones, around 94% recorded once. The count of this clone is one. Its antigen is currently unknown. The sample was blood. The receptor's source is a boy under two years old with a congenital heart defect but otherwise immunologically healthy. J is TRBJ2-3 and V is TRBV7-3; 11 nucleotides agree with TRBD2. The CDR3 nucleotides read TGTGCCAGCAGCTTACTACTAGCGGGGGTGGCGAGATCCACAGATACGCAGTATTTT. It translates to CASSLLLAGVARSTDTQYF.